The 21 T cell receptor beta chains below were found in one sample sequenced in a study of shared clonotypes between healthy human individuals. Clones were read by immunoSEQ multiplex PCR, and TCRdb kept only the in-frame ones, dropping some. The sample has fewer than 850,000 clones, 90% seen once. The sequencing sample was made of memory CD8+ T cells from PBMCs. Sample subset: CD45RO+ cells pooled with CCR7-negative TemRA cells. The receptors were sampled from a man younger than 30 in good health. Some clones in this sample may be carry-over from other donors' samples.

The chain couples TRBV5-5 to TRBJ2-1; 14 bases agree with TRBD2. The length of the CDR3 is 16 residues. Germline CDR1 reads SGHKS; CDR2 reads YYEKEE (reference sequence). J was trimmed by 6 bases and V by 0 bases; bases with no gene match: 2. The CDR3 loop is CASSLATSGRVNEQFF. The CDR3 region has the DNA TGTGCCAGCAGCTTGGCGACTAGCGGGAGGGTCAATGAGCAGTTCTTC.

This clone was detected only a few times. The chain joins TRBV7-9 to TRBJ2-1, with no clear D. The ends were cut back, 3 bases at V and 4 bases at J, with 10 bases in the middle. Germline loops: CDR1 SEHNR, CDR2 FQNEAQ (reference sequence). The CDR3 is 14 amino acids. CDR3 amino acids: CASSFEDLYNEQFF. DNA of the CDR3: TGTGCCAGCAGCTTTGAGGACCTGTACAATGAGCAGTTCTTC. Full variable domain (rest looked up from reference TRBV7-9 and TRBJ2-1): DTGVSQNPRHKITKRGQNVTFRCDPISEHNRLYWYRQTLGQGPEFLTYFQNEAQLEKSRLLSDRFSAERPKGSFSTLEIQRTEQGDSAMYLCASSFEDLYNEQFFGPGTRLTVL.

Points on this clone: Other DNA sequences in the sample encode the same CDR3. V usage is TRBV29-1 and J usage is TRBJ1-1; 7 nucleotides line up with TRBD1. Germline CDR1 reads SQVTM; CDR2 reads ANQGSEA. The CDR3 loop spans 11 amino acids. Losses at the gene ends were 5 bases for V and 4 bases for J; bases not matched to a gene: 1. The CDR3 is CSVQGGTEAFF. The CDR3 DNA sequence: TGCAGCGTTCAGGGGGGCACTGAAGCTTTCTTT.

This clone was picked up one time. CDR3 sequence: CASSVRGLYTDTQYF. As DNA, the CDR3 is TGTGCCAGCAGCGTAAGGGGACTCTACACAGATACGCAGTATTTT. The J gene is TRBJ2-3, the V gene TRBV9; D might be TRBD2 (6 bases). The V end lost 1 base, the J end lost 2 bases, and 11 bases lay between the germline ends. Germline-derived CDR1 and CDR2 are SGDLS and YYNGEE. The CDR3 runs to 15 residues.

V gene TRBV4-3 combines with J gene TRBJ2-3; D might be TRBD2 (6 bases). Germline lookup yields CDR1 LGHNA and CDR2 YSLEER. The CDR3 has 17 residues. With 3 bases removed from V and 2 bases from J, the gap between germline ends came to 18 bases. CDR3 in amino acids: CASSHSPPGRSTDTQYF. CDR3 sequence (DNA): TGCGCCAGCAGCCATTCTCCTCCAGGGAGGTCCACAGATACGCAGTATTTT.

The J gene is TRBJ1-2, the V gene TRBV5-6; possible D gene TRBD1, 5 bases. CDR3 size: 15 residues. The germline V gene encodes CDR1 SGHDT and CDR2 YYEEEE. V lost 3 bases and J lost 4, with 16 bases in between. CDR3 sequence reads: CASSSPGRSLYGYTF. The CDR3 coding sequence is TGTGCCAGCAGCTCGCCGGGACGGAGCCTCTATGGCTACACCTTC.

The rearrangement joins TRBV28 to TRBJ2-7, with unresolved D. The CDR3 covers 12 residues. Germline V gene lookup returns CDR1 MDHEN and CDR2 SYDVKM. Trimming took off 5 bases at V and 12 bases at J, with 17 bases between the two ends. CDR3 loop: CASSPHGDLGYF. For the CDR3, the DNA is TGTGCCAGCAGTCCCCACGGCGATTTGGGGTACTTC.

As regards this clone: Additional DNA sequences in this sample encode the identical CDR3. The V gene is TRBV27, the J gene TRBJ2-7; TRBD2 aligns across 9 bases. This CDR3 spans 13 amino acids. V was pared by 6 bases and J by 6 bases, with 6 bases of the junction left unmatched. The V gene's germline CDR1 is MNHEY and CDR2 SMNVEV (reference sequence). The DNA of the CDR3 is TGTGCCAGCAGCCCGGGACTAGCAGGCGAGCAGTACTTC. Its protein product is CASSPGLAGEQYF.

The CDR3 loop is CSVVKGGYEQYF. The DNA for the CDR3 is TGCAGCGTTGTTAAAGGCGGATACGAGCAGTACTTC. The rearrangement links TRBV29-1 to TRBJ2-5; the D is unclear. The J call could be wrong; TRBJ2-7 is a better fit for the DNA end. CDR1 and CDR2 (germline): SQVTM, ANQGSEA. This CDR3 contains 12 residues.

This chain joins TRBV4-1 and TRBJ2-5; a possible D gene is TRBD1 (6 bases). CDR1 and CDR2 (germline): MGHRA, YSYEKL. The V gene lost 4 bases and the J gene lost 4 bases, with 10 bases spanning the gap. This CDR3 is built from 13 residues. DNA for the CDR3: TGCGCCAGCAGCCCCCGAGGGGGAGAGACCCAGTACTTC. Translated, it gives CASSPRGGETQYF.

The genes are TRBV19 and TRBJ2-7; no clear D gene. The CDR3 extends over 13 amino acids. Trimming took off 3 bases at V and 1 base at J, with 7 bases between the two ends. Germline values: CDR1 LNHDA, CDR2 SQIVND (reference sequence). CDR3 region: CASSMSRSYEQYF. CDR3 nucleotides: TGTGCCAGTAGTATGAGTCGTTCCTACGAGCAGTACTTC.

This rearrangement joins TRBV5-6 to TRBJ1-5; D not certain. The CDR3 spans 13 residues. V shed 5 bases and J shed 2 bases, with 8 bases lying between them. Germline assignment: CDR1 SGHDT and CDR2 YYEEEE. The CDR3 region has the DNA TGTGCCAGCAGTATGGGTGGCAATCAGCCCCAGCATTTT. Its protein product is CASSMGGNQPQHF.

The genes are TRBV4-2 and TRBJ2-7; D possibly uses TRBD1 or TRBD2 (5 bases each). The CDR3 sequence is 14 residues long. Germline V gene sequence: CDR1 LGHNA, CDR2 YNFKEQ. The V and J ends lost 5 bases and 7 bases respectively, with 18 bases between them. The CDR3 sequence is CASSSPGPGREQYF. CDR3 nucleotide sequence: TGTGCCAGCAGCTCGCCGGGGCCGGGCAGGGAGCAGTACTTC.

The chain joins TRBV11-3 to TRBJ2-7; maybe TRBD2 (5 bases). This CDR3 is built from 16 residues. CDR1 is SGHNT and CDR2 is YENEEA in the germline V gene. The ends were cut back, 3 bases at V and 6 bases at J, with 21 bases in the middle. The CDR3 nucleotides are TGTGCCAGCAGCTTGGGCGGGTGGACTGGTAAAGGCGAGCAGTACTTC. It yields the protein CASSLGGWTGKGEQYF.

The chain couples TRBV25-1 to TRBJ2-2; perhaps TRBD2 as D (5 bases). This CDR3 spans 13 amino acids. Trimming took 3 bases from V and 7 from J, leaving 9 bases between them. CDR1 and CDR2 from the germline V gene are MGHDK and SYGVNS. The CDR3 spells CASSDSGNGELFF. In DNA form, the CDR3 reads TGTGCCAGCAGTGACTCGGGGAACGGGGAGCTGTTTTTT.

V gene TRBV5-1 combines with J gene TRBJ2-1; 9 bases match TRBD2. Germline assignment: CDR1 SGHRS and CDR2 YFSETQ. The trim removed 4 bases at V and 4 bases at J, leaving 9 bases unmatched. The CDR3 has 16 residues. CDR3 DNA: TGCGCCAGCAGCGTAGCTCCTAGCGGGAAATACAATGAGCAGTTCTTC. It encodes CASSVAPSGKYNEQFF.

This chain uses TRBV7-8 with TRBJ2-3, with 7 nucleotides matching TRBD2. Trimming removed 5 bases from V and 4 bases from J; junction bases left unmatched: 12. From germline, CDR1 is SGHVS and CDR2 FQNEAQ. CDR3 size: 16 residues. CDR3 sequence: CASSPQAGSAPDTQYF. The CDR3 bases are TGTGCCAGCAGCCCCCAAGCGGGATCGGCCCCAGATACGCAGTATTTT.

This chain links TRBV11-2 with TRBJ2-3, with D perhaps TRBD2 (5 bases). The CDR3 is 16 residues long. Trimming stripped 5 bases from V and 6 bases from J, with 21 bases between. CDR1 is SGHAT, CDR2 FQNNGV, per germline. The CDR3 is CASSPGLLKIADTQYF. The CDR3 DNA reads as TGTGCCAGCAGCCCAGGACTCCTCAAAATCGCGGATACGCAGTATTTT.

The chain couples TRBV29-1 to TRBJ2-7, with 8 nucleotides matching TRBD1. CDR3 length: 15 amino acids. J gave up 0 bases and V 0 bases, and 4 bases lay outside the gene matches. Germline lookup yields CDR1 SQVTM and CDR2 ANQGSEA. This CDR3 is CSVEEGQGYSYEQYF. The DNA of the CDR3 is TGCAGCGTTGAAGAAGGACAGGGTTACTCCTACGAGCAGTACTTC.

The V and J genes are TRBV18 and TRBJ2-1; possible D gene TRBD2, 6 bases. Germline lookup yields CDR1 KGHSH and CDR2 LQKENI. V lost 2 bases, J lost 4 bases, and 12 bases lay in between. The CDR3 is made up of 15 amino acids. The CDR3 coding sequence is TGTGCCAGCTCACCATCCCGCGGGGAGTACAATGAGCAGTTCTTC. As protein: CASSPSRGEYNEQFF. The full variable domain, completed using reference TRBV18 and TRBJ2-1, is NAGVMQNPRHLVRRRGQEARLRCSPMKGHSHVYWYRQLPEEGLKFMVYLQKENIIDESGMPKERFSAEFPKEGPSILRIQQVVRGDSAAYFCASSPSRGEYNEQFFGPGTRLTVL.

The chain employs TRBV5-4 and TRBJ2-5; D gene uncertain. Germline assignment: CDR1 SGHNT and CDR2 YYREEE (reference sequence). This CDR3 is 13 amino acids long. Deletions cut 0 bases from V and 2 bases from J, with 5 bases between. The CDR3 loop reads CASSLAQQETQYF. The CDR3 coding sequence is TGTGCCAGCAGCTTGGCTCAGCAAGAGACCCAGTACTTC.